The rows below give T cell receptor beta chains drawn from one sample of a study of T cell repertoires in cytomegalovirus infection. MiXCR was run by TCRdb on the reads, yielding one entry per CDR3 protein. The table has 450,000 to 550,000 distinct CDR3 sequences, about 15% seen once. What was sequenced was CD8+ T cells from PBMCs. Receptors were obtained from a human donor in good health (CMV status not recorded). Some clones in this sample may be carry-over from other donors' samples. The conserved cysteine and the conserved F or W are not part of the CDR3 here.

cdr3_length: 11; j_call: TRBJ2-1; v_call: TRBV11-2; cdr3_aa: ASSPSLAGEQF
cdr3_length: 12; j_call: TRBJ2-4; v_call: TRBV7-6; cdr3_aa: ASSFGQEGNIQY
cdr3_length: 13; j_call: TRBJ2-1; v_call: TRBV19; cdr3_aa: ASSIPSGGYNEQF
cdr3_length: 11; j_call: TRBJ1-2; v_call: TRBV6-5; cdr3_aa: ASSGVLRGGYT
cdr3_length: 14; j_call: TRBJ2-2; v_call: TRBV10-3; cdr3_aa: AISGGTGRSTGELF
cdr3_length: 11; j_call: TRBJ2-5; v_call: TRBV20-1; cdr3_aa: SARLLAEETQY
cdr3_length: 11; j_call: TRBJ2-3; v_call: TRBV27; cdr3_aa: ASSGGSADTQY
cdr3_length: 10; j_call: TRBJ1-2; v_call: TRBV11-2; cdr3_aa: ASSPSDPVIT
cdr3_length: 13; j_call: TRBJ1-2; v_call: TRBV5-6; cdr3_aa: ASSFTDSPNYGYT
cdr3_length: 14; j_call: TRBJ2-3; v_call: TRBV7-9; cdr3_aa: ASRPRGNFKEDTQY
cdr3_length: 15; j_call: TRBJ2-2; v_call: TRBV24-1; cdr3_aa: ATSGIERESNTGELF
cdr3_length: 12; j_call: TRBJ2-7; v_call: TRBV7-8; cdr3_aa: ASSLGEQVYEQY
cdr3_length: 15; j_call: TRBJ2-3; v_call: TRBV12-5; cdr3_aa: ASGWPEERGTLGTQY
cdr3_length: 13; j_call: TRBJ2-2; v_call: TRBV20-1; cdr3_aa: SARDRGLNTGELF
cdr3_length: 11; j_call: TRBJ2-7; v_call: TRBV5-1; cdr3_aa: ASSLAAAYEQY
cdr3_length: 13; j_call: TRBJ2-1; v_call: TRBV4-1; cdr3_aa: ASSLVEHSGDEQF
cdr3_length: 14; j_call: TRBJ2-7; v_call: TRBV4-2; cdr3_aa: ASSQDWLAGLGEQY
cdr3_length: 10; j_call: TRBJ2-1; v_call: TRBV11-2; cdr3_aa: ASSFLAEQQF
cdr3_length: 13; j_call: TRBJ2-7; v_call: TRBV4-1; cdr3_aa: ASSQGLAVAYEQY
cdr3_length: 16; j_call: TRBJ2-3; v_call: TRBV28; cdr3_aa: ASSLSRTSGRGTDTQY
cdr3_length: 10; j_call: TRBJ2-4; v_call: TRBV30; cdr3_aa: AWNYGKNIQY
cdr3_length: 12; j_call: TRBJ1-1; v_call: TRBV5-1; cdr3_aa: ASTSLGKWTEAF
cdr3_length: 13; j_call: TRBJ1-6; v_call: TRBV13; cdr3_aa: ASSLGRTQQKPLH
cdr3_length: 10; j_call: TRBJ2-2; v_call: TRBV20-1; cdr3_aa: SAREGPGELF
cdr3_length: 13; j_call: TRBJ2-3; v_call: TRBV7-9; cdr3_aa: ASSSVEAGGPEQY
cdr3_length: 10; j_call: TRBJ1-1; v_call: TRBV6-5; cdr3_aa: ASSGADTGAF
cdr3_length: 10; j_call: TRBJ2-1; v_call: TRBV6-6; cdr3_aa: ASRSNRNEQF
cdr3_length: 12; j_call: TRBJ2-1; v_call: TRBV5-4; cdr3_aa: ASSLVRVYNEQF
cdr3_length: 13; j_call: TRBJ2-3; v_call: TRBV4-1; cdr3_aa: ASSQDRRDWDTQY
cdr3_length: 15; j_call: TRBJ2-2; v_call: TRBV12-3/TRBV12-4; cdr3_aa: ASSLEPVIATTGELF
cdr3_length: 14; j_call: TRBJ1-2; v_call: TRBV7-2; cdr3_aa: ASSLGGISPNYGYT
cdr3_length: 13; j_call: TRBJ2-6; v_call: TRBV18; cdr3_aa: ASSPAFSGANVLT
cdr3_length: 11; j_call: TRBJ2-1; v_call: TRBV29-1; cdr3_aa: SVQAVDYNEQF
cdr3_length: 10; j_call: TRBJ1-2; v_call: TRBV7-9; cdr3_aa: ASSRGRDGYT
cdr3_length: 12; j_call: TRBJ2-5; v_call: TRBV28; cdr3_aa: ASSLYGIGETQY
cdr3_length: 13; j_call: TRBJ2-1; v_call: TRBV5-4; cdr3_aa: ASSTPGGGLNEQF
cdr3_length: 10; j_call: TRBJ2-7; v_call: TRBV7-8; cdr3_aa: ASNPIGDEQY
cdr3_length: 9; j_call: TRBJ2-7; v_call: TRBV7-2; cdr3_aa: ASSLEYEQY
cdr3_length: 9; j_call: TRBJ1-2; v_call: TRBV29-1; cdr3_aa: SAKGDYGYT
cdr3_length: 11; j_call: TRBJ1-5; v_call: TRBV28; cdr3_aa: ASSFGWARPQH
cdr3_length: 15; j_call: TRBJ2-3; v_call: TRBV7-8; cdr3_aa: ASSLAPLAGDTDTQY
cdr3_length: 12; j_call: TRBJ2-7; v_call: TRBV7-8; cdr3_aa: ASSLASPGREQY
cdr3_length: 12; j_call: TRBJ1-1; v_call: TRBV9; cdr3_aa: VSSGGGGRTEAF
cdr3_length: 10; j_call: TRBJ2-7; v_call: TRBV6-1; cdr3_aa: ASSEAWSDQY
cdr3_length: 15; j_call: TRBJ2-1; v_call: TRBV28; cdr3_aa: ASSFGPSGFSYNEQF